The rows below give T cell receptor beta chains drawn from one sample of a study of cytomegalovirus exposure and HLA in healthy donors. Repertoires were generated with immunoSEQ multiplex PCR, while TCRdb's copy carries only in-frame clones and drops some. The profile covers 95,000 to 150,000 clones, with 89% appearing a single time and around 1.1% taken by the ten largest. The sample was PBMCs. These receptors all stem from a woman aged 18-29 years in good health and CMV-seronegative. Both conserved end residues are part of each CDR3. The D gene is left open where the match is weak. Clone size is given for some rows only: seen once, a few or many times, or a class if the clone is expanded.

V gene,CDR3 length,D gene,clone size,J gene,CDR3 DNA,CDR3 protein
TRBV6-6,15,NA,NA,TRBJ1-5,TGTGCCAGCAGGGCGGGGTCGGGCGCGGCTCAGCCCCAGCATTTT,CASRAGSGAAQPQHF
TRBV6-5,15,TRBD2,NA,TRBJ2-7,TGTGCCAGCAGTACGCAGGGTCGGACTAGAGACGAGCAGTACTTC,CASSTQGRTRDEQYF
TRBV10-3,13,TRBD2,once,TRBJ2-2,TGTGCCAGCGGACTAGGCGGCACCGGGGAGCTGTTTTTT,CASGLGGTGELFF
TRBV6-1,12,NA,NA,TRBJ1-2,TGTGCCAGCAACATAGAGGGGGATGGCTACACCTTC,CASNIEGDGYTF
TRBV19,15,NA,NA,TRBJ2-7,TGTGCCAGTACCCCCGACAGGAGGAGCTCCTACGAGCAGTACTTC,CASTPDRRSSYEQYF
TRBV7-2,13,TRBD1,NA,TRBJ1-2,TGTGCCAGCAGACGTGGACAGGACTATGGCTACACCTTC,CASRRGQDYGYTF
TRBV27,16,TRBD2,NA,TRBJ2-3,TGTGCCAGCAGTCTTCTAGCGGGAGGGGGCACAGATACGCAGTATTTT,CASSLLAGGGTDTQYF
TRBV28,14,NA,NA,TRBJ1-5,TGTGCCAGCACCCCGGGGGGGGCGAGTCAGCCCCAGCATTTT,CASTPGGASQPQHF
TRBV4-3,12,NA,NA,TRBJ2-1,TGCGCCAGCAGCCAAGATAGAGGGAACCAGTTCTTC,CASSQDRGNQFF
TRBV19,14,TRBD2,NA,TRBJ2-1,TGTGCCAGTAGGGGGACTAGCGATTCGGATGAGCAGTTCTTC,CASRGTSDSDEQFF
TRBV27,12,NA,NA,TRBJ1-5,TGTGCCAGCAGTTCTGGGCCTCAGCCCCAGCATTTT,CASSSGPQPQHF
TRBV28,15,NA,NA,TRBJ1-5,TGTGCCAGCTGTGGTACCGACAGTAGCAATCAGCCCCAGCATTTT,CASCGTDSSNQPQHF
TRBV11-2,13,NA,NA,TRBJ2-3,TGTGCCAGCAGCTTAGATCAGGGGAGCACGCAGTATTTT,CASSLDQGSTQYF
TRBV5-1,16,TRBD1,NA,TRBJ2-5,TGCGCCAGCAGCTTAGGGGACAGGGTGACTCAAGAGACCCAGTACTTC,CASSLGDRVTQETQYF
TRBV5-6,13,NA,NA,TRBJ1-1,TGTGCCAGCAGCTTGGCATCGAACACTGAAGCTTTCTTT,CASSLASNTEAFF
TRBV27,17,TRBD2,NA,TRBJ2-3,TGTGCCAGCACCTCCATGGGACTAGCGGGGATGACAGATACGCAGTATTTT,CASTSMGLAGMTDTQYF
TRBV19,13,TRBD1,NA,TRBJ2-3,TGTGCCAGTAGAGGACAGGGGGAGGGTACGCAGTATTTT,CASRGQGEGTQYF
TRBV9,17,NA,once,TRBJ2-1,TGTGCCAGCAGCCTCCCGTCGAGGACACCTTCCTACAATGAGCAGTTCTTC,CASSLPSRTPSYNEQFF
TRBV2,15,NA,NA,TRBJ1-5,TGTGCCAGCAGTGTACAGGGTGTTGGCAATCAGCCCCAGCATTTT,CASSVQGVGNQPQHF
TRBV11-2,15,NA,NA,TRBJ1-5,TGTGCCAGCAGCTTAGGGGGGCGAAGCAATCAGCCCCAGCATTTT,CASSLGGRSNQPQHF
TRBV7-8,14,NA,few,TRBJ1-2,TGTGCCAGCAGCCCGAGGACAGTCATATATGGCTACACCTTC,CASSPRTVIYGYTF
TRBV6-5,16,TRBD2,NA,TRBJ2-1,TGTGCCAGCAGTTCTGACTTACTAGCGGGGGGCGGTGAGCAGTTCTTC,CASSSDLLAGGGEQFF
TRBV5-1,18,TRBD2,NA,TRBJ2-1,TGCGCCAGCGGGGAGGGACCTCTGATTAGGGGCTCCTACAATGAGCAGTTCTTC,CASGEGPLIRGSYNEQFF
TRBV2,12,NA,NA,TRBJ1-1,TGTGCCAGCAGTACGGACAGCCCTGAAGCTTTCTTT,CASSTDSPEAFF
TRBV6-6,14,NA,NA,TRBJ1-5,TGTGCCAGCAGTTACTCCCTTAGCAATCAGCCCCAGCATTTT,CASSYSLSNQPQHF
TRBV27,12,NA,NA,TRBJ2-1,TGTGCCAGCAGGGAACAGGGAAATGAGCAGTTCTTC,CASREQGNEQFF
TRBV6-6,13,NA,NA,TRBJ1-2,TGTGCCAGCAGTCTAGACAGAACCTATGGCTACACCTTC,CASSLDRTYGYTF
TRBV30,11,NA,NA,TRBJ1-2,TGTGCCTGGGCATACTCTTATGGCTACACCTTC,CAWAYSYGYTF
TRBV4-2,12,NA,NA,TRBJ2-2,TGTGCCAGCTTGGAGTCCACCGGGGAGCTGTTTTTT,CASLESTGELFF
TRBV5-1,15,NA,NA,TRBJ2-1,TGCGCCAGCAGCTTTGGTGGGAGCGCGGGTAATGAGCAGTTCTTC,CASSFGGSAGNEQFF
TRBV28,14,TRBD2,NA,TRBJ2-1,TGTGCCAGCAGTCCCAGCGGGGGATGGGGTGAGCAGTTCTTC,CASSPSGGWGEQFF
TRBV7-9,15,TRBD2,NA,TRBJ2-1,TGTGCCAGCAGCTCCGGGACTAGCTCCCTCAATGAGCAGTTCTTC,CASSSGTSSLNEQFF
TRBV27,14,TRBD2,NA,TRBJ2-7,TGTGCCAGCAGTTGGACTAGCGGGATGAACGAGCAGTACTTC,CASSWTSGMNEQYF
TRBV7-7,17,TRBD2,NA,TRBJ2-1,TGTGCCAGCAGCTTAGGGCCTCTAGCGGGAGTCCACAATGAGCAGTTCTTC,CASSLGPLAGVHNEQFF
TRBV2,16,TRBD2,NA,TRBJ2-1,TGTGCCAGCAGTGATTGGGGGGTTAGCGGGATTAATGAGCAGTTCTTC,CASSDWGVSGINEQFF
TRBV21-1,13,NA,NA,TRBJ1-2,TGTGCCAGCCCCCTCTACGACAGTAGCGGCTACACCTTC,CASPLYDSSGYTF
TRBV6-5,15,TRBD1,once,TRBJ1-1,TGTGCCAGCAGTCTGACAGGGGGCGCCCCCACTGAAGCTTTCTTT,CASSLTGGAPTEAFF
TRBV29-1,13,TRBD2,once,TRBJ2-5,TGCAGCGTCATGGGGGGGGAAGGAGAGACCCAGTACTTC,CSVMGGEGETQYF
TRBV29-1,13,TRBD1,once,TRBJ2-2,TGCAGCGGGTGGGAAGGGGGCGGCGGGGAGCTGTTTTTT,CSGWEGGGGELFF
TRBV5-1,13,NA,many,TRBJ1-1,TGCGCCAGCAGCTTGGAATCCCCGACTGAAGCTTTCTTT,CASSLESPTEAFF
TRBV19,12,NA,NA,TRBJ1-2,TGTGCCAGTAGTCCGGAGGGTGGCAAAAACACCTTC,CASSPEGGKNTF
TRBV28,15,NA,once,TRBJ2-1,TGTGCCAGCAGTTCCCCGGCGGAGAATGGGTATGAGCAGTTCTTC,CASSSPAENGYEQFF
TRBV9,15,TRBD2,NA,TRBJ2-5,TGTGCCAGCAGCACCACGGGGGGGCCTGGGGAGACCCAGTACTTC,CASSTTGGPGETQYF
TRBV6-6,13,NA,NA,TRBJ2-2,TGTGCCGCGGAGCAGGGGAACACCGGGGAGCTGTTTTTT,CAAEQGNTGELFF
TRBV11-2,16,TRBD2,NA,TRBJ2-5,TGTGCCAGCAGCTCAGGGGGGCTAGCGGGAAGAAAGACCCAGTACTTC,CASSSGGLAGRKTQYF
TRBV11-2,14,TRBD1,NA,TRBJ1-2,TGTGCCAGCAGCACGCTAGGACAGGGGGCCGGCTACACCTTC,CASSTLGQGAGYTF